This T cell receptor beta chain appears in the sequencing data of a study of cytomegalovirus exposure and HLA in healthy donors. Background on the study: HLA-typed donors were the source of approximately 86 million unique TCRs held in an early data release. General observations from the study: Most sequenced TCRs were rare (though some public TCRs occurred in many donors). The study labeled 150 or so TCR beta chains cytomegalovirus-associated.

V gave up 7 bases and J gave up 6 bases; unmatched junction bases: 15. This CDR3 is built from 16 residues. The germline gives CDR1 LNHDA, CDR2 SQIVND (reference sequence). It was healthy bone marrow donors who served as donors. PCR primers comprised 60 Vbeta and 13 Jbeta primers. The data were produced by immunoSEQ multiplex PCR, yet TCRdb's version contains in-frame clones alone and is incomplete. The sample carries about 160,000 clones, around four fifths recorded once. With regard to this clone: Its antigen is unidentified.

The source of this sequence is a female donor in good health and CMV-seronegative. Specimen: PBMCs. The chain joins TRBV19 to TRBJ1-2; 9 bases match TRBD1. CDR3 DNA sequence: TGTGCCAGTATCCCCGGGACAGGGCGAGTTGGGGATGGCTACACCTTC. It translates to CASIPGTGRVGDGYTF.